The rows below give T cell receptor beta chains drawn from one sample of a study of blood T cell repertoires in COVID-19. TCRdb's copy holds only in-frame clones and misses some; the assay was immunoSEQ multiplex PCR. This sample has approximately 190,000 clones, with around nine tenths found just once. The sequenced material came from peripheral blood. Receptors were obtained from a middle-aged woman who had recovered from COVID-19. Both conserved end residues are part of each CDR3. D genes are given only for firm matches. Only some rows state a clone size, as once, few, many or a class for expanded clones.

d_call | clone_size | j_call | v_call | cdr3_nt | cdr3_aa
NA | few | TRBJ1-6 | TRBV4-2 | TGTGCCAGCAGCCAAGAAGCCCTTGTTAATTCACCCCTCCACTTT | CASSQEALVNSPLHF
TRBD2 | NA | TRBJ2-1 | TRBV7-9 | TGTGCCAGCAGCTCCAGAGTGTCTAGCGGGAGGGCTAGTCCGGACGAGCAGTTCTTC | CASSSRVSSGRASPDEQFF
TRBD1 | NA | TRBJ2-7 | TRBV7-8 | TGTGCCAGCAGCCCATTCCGACAGGGGGACTCCTACGAGCAGTACTTC | CASSPFRQGDSYEQYF
NA | NA | TRBJ2-3 | TRBV5-8 | TGTGCCAGCAGGAGTGAGGGAGGAGGCAGCACAGATACGCAGTATTTT | CASRSEGGGSTDTQYF
NA | NA | TRBJ2-7 | TRBV20-1 | TGCAGTGCTAGAGGGGACAACGAGCAGTACTTC | CSARGDNEQYF
TRBD1 | many | TRBJ2-1 | TRBV19 | TGTGCCAGTAGTCACGGTAGGGGACAGGGGGCGAATGAGCAGTTCTTC | CASSHGRGQGANEQFF
NA | NA | TRBJ2-6 | TRBV3-1/TRBV3-2 | TGTGCCAGCAGACGTTCAGGGGATCTGGCCAACGTCCTGACTTTC | CASRRSGDLANVLTF
NA | NA | TRBJ2-7 | TRBV20-1 | TGCAGTGCTGGAGACGGTATTGAGCAGTACTTC | CSAGDGIEQYF
NA | NA | TRBJ2-1 | TRBV4-2 | TGTGCCAGCAGCCGGCGGGAAGGGGACTACAATGAGCAGTTCTTC | CASSRREGDYNEQFF
NA | NA | TRBJ2-7 | TRBV5-4 | TGTGCCAGCAGCGACGCGGAGGTGCGGCGATACGAGCAGTACTTC | CASSDAEVRRYEQYF
TRBD2 | NA | TRBJ2-1 | TRBV18 | TGTGCCAGCTCACCATCTAGCGGGTCCTACAATGAGCAGTTCTTC | CASSPSSGSYNEQFF
NA | NA | TRBJ2-7 | TRBV6-5 | TGTGCCAGCAGTTACTCTCTCGCAGGGAAGGGCTACGAGCAGTACTTC | CASSYSLAGKGYEQYF
TRBD2 | NA | TRBJ2-1 | TRBV3-1/TRBV3-2 | TGTGCCAGCAGCCAATCGGCTAGCGGGGACAATGAGCAGTTCTTC | CASSQSASGDNEQFF
TRBD2 | NA | TRBJ2-1 | TRBV27 | TGTGCCAGCAGTTTACGTGGGGGAGGGCCGAGCTCCTACAATGAGCAGTTCTTC | CASSLRGGGPSSYNEQFF
TRBD2 | NA | TRBJ2-3 | TRBV19 | TGTGCCAGTACCGGGACTAGCGGGGCAGATACGCAGTATTTT | CASTGTSGADTQYF
TRBD2 | NA | TRBJ2-1 | TRBV19 | TGTGCCAGTAGAGAAGGCACTAGCGGGAGTGGCTTTTACAATGAGCAGTTCTTC | CASREGTSGSGFYNEQFF
NA | NA | TRBJ2-3 | TRBV21-1 | TGTGCCAGCAGCAAATTCCTGTCCACGGGAGGGCCGATGTCCACAGATACGCAGTATTTT | CASSKFLSTGGPMSTDTQYF
TRBD2 | NA | TRBJ2-7 | TRBV19 | TGTGCCAGTAGTAGACTAGCGGGAGGGCCATTTCCGTCCTACGAGCAGTACTTC | CASSRLAGGPFPSYEQYF
NA | NA | TRBJ1-1 | TRBV5-1 | TGCGCCAGCAGCTTGTTAGGACAGCGGAACACTGAAGCTTTCTTT | CASSLLGQRNTEAFF
NA | NA | TRBJ1-2 | TRBV6-5 | TGTGCCAGCAGGAAGGGGGGAGGGGGTAAAGGCTACACCTTC | CASRKGGGGKGYTF
NA | NA | TRBJ2-7 | TRBV5-6 | TGTGCCAGCAGCCCGCTACTAGTGCCTACCTACGAGCAGTACTTC | CASSPLLVPTYEQYF
TRBD1 | NA | TRBJ2-7 | TRBV3-1/TRBV3-2 | TGTGCCAGCAGCCGTCAGGGGGTTAGTAGCTACGAGCAGTACTTC | CASSRQGVSSYEQYF
TRBD1 | few | TRBJ1-5 | TRBV6-5 | TGTGCCAGCAGGGATGACAGGGCCCCCCGGCCCCAGCATTTT | CASRDDRAPRPQHF
TRBD1 | many | TRBJ1-1 | TRBV19 | TGTGCCAGTACCGGACAGGGGGCGGTGAAAGCTTTCTTT | CASTGQGAVKAFF
NA | NA | TRBJ1-1 | TRBV3-1/TRBV3-2 | TGTGCCAGCAGCCAAGTCCGGTCAAACACTGAAGCTTTCTTT | CASSQVRSNTEAFF
TRBD1 | NA | TRBJ1-2 | TRBV28 | TGTGCCAGCAGTTTACCGGGACAGGGTATCACCTATGGCTACACCTTC | CASSLPGQGITYGYTF
TRBD1 | NA | TRBJ1-4 | TRBV28 | TGTGCCAGCAGGCAGACAGGGCTTAATGAAAAACTGTTTTTT | CASRQTGLNEKLFF
TRBD1 | once | TRBJ2-7 | TRBV5-6 | TGTGCCAGCAGCCGTCAGGGGGCCTACGAGCAGTACTTC | CASSRQGAYEQYF
TRBD1 | NA | TRBJ1-2 | TRBV2 | TGTGCCAGCGATCCGGGACAGGTCGTATATCGCTACACCTTC | CASDPGQVVYRYTF
NA | NA | TRBJ2-1 | TRBV3-1/TRBV3-2 | TGTGCCAGCAGCCAAGGCGGGGTTTCCTACAATGAGCAGTTCTTC | CASSQGGVSYNEQFF
TRBD2 | once | TRBJ2-5 | TRBV6-4 | TGTGCCAGCAGTGACTCGATTGTGTGGCGGGGGACGGAGACCCAGTACTTC | CASSDSIVWRGTETQYF
NA | NA | TRBJ2-3 | TRBV4-2 | TGTGCCAGCAGCCAAGAAAGGACTCATACGCAGTATTTT | CASSQERTHTQYF
NA | NA | TRBJ2-1 | TRBV3-1/TRBV3-2 | TGTGCCAGCAGTATAGGGGGGAGGGCCGCGAATGAGCAGTTCTTC | CASSIGGRAANEQFF
NA | NA | TRBJ1-3 | TRBV2 | TGTGCCAGCACCGTCCAGGGTCCTGGAAACACCATATATTTT | CASTVQGPGNTIYF
NA | NA | TRBJ2-1 | TRBV6-2/TRBV6-3 | TGTGCCAGCAGTTACGGAGTAGCGTACAATGAGCAGTTCTTC | CASSYGVAYNEQFF